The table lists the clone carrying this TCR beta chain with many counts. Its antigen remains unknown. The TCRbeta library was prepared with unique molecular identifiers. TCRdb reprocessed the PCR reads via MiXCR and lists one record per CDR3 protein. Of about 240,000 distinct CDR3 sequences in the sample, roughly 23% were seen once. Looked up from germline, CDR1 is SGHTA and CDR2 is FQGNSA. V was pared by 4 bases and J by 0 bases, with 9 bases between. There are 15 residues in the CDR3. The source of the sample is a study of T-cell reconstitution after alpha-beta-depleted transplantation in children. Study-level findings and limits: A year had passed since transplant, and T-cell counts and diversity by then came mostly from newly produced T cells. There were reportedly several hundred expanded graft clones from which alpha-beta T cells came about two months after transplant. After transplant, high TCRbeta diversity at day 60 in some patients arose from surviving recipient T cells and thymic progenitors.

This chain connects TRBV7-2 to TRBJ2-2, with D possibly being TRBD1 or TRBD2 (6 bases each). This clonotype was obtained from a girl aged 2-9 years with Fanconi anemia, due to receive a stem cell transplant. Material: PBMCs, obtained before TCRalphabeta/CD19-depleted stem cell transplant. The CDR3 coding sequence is TGTGCCAGCAGCTACGGGGGCGCGAACACCGGGGAGCTGTTTTTT. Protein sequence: CASSYGGANTGELFF.